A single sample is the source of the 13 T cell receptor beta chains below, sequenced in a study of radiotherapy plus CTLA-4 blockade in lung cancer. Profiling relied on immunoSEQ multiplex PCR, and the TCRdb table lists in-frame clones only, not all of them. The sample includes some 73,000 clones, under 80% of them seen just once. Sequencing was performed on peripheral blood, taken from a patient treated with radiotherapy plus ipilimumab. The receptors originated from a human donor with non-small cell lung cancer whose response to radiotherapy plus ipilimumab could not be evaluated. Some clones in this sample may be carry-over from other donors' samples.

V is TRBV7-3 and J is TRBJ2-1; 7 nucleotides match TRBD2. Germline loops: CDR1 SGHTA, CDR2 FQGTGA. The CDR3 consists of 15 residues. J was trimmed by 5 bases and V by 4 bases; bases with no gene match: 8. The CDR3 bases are TGTGCCAGCAGCTCAAGCGGGGCCAACCACAATGAGCAGTTCTTC. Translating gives CASSSSGANHNEQFF.

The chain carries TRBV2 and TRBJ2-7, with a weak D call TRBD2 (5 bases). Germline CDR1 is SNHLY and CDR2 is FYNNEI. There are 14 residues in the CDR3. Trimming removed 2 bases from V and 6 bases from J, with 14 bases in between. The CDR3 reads CASSEKEISGEQYF. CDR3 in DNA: TGTGCCAGCAGTGAAAAGGAGATAAGCGGCGAGCAGTACTTC.

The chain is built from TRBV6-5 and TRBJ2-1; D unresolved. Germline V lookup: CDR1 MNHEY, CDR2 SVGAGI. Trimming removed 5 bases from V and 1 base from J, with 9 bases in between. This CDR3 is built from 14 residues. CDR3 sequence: CASSPVLSYNEQFF. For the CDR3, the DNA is TGTGCCAGCAGTCCGGTCCTATCCTACAATGAGCAGTTCTTC.

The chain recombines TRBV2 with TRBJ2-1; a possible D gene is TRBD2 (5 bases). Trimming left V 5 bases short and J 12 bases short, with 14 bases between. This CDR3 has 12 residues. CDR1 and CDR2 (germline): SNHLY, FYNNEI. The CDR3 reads CASSPPGTRQFF. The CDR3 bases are TGTGCCAGCAGTCCTCCGGGAACACGGCAGTTCTTC.

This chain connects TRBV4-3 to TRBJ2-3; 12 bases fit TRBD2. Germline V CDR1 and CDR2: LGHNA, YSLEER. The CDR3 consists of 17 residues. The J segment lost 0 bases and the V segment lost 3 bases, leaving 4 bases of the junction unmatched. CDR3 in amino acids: CASSQTSGGLSTDTQYF. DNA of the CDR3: TGCGCCAGCAGCCAGACTAGCGGGGGCCTAAGCACAGATACGCAGTATTTT.

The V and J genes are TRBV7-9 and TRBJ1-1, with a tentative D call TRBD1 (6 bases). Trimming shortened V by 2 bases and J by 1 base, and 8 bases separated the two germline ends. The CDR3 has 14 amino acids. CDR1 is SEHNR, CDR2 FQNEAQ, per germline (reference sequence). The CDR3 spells CASSLWDKNTEAFF. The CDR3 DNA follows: TGTGCCAGCAGCTTATGGGACAAGAACACTGAAGCTTTCTTT.

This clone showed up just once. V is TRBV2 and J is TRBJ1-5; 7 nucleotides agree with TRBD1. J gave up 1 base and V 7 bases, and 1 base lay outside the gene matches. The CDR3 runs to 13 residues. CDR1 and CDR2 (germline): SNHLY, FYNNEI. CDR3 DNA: TGTGCCAGCAAGGGACAGAGCAATCAGCCCCAGCATTTT. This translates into CASKGQSNQPQHF.

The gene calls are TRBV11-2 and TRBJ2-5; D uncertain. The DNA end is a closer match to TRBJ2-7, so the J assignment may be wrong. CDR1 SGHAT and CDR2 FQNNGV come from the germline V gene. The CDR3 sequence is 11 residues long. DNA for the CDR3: TGTGCCAGCAGCCGTCACTACGAGCAGTACTTC. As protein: CASSRHYEQYF.

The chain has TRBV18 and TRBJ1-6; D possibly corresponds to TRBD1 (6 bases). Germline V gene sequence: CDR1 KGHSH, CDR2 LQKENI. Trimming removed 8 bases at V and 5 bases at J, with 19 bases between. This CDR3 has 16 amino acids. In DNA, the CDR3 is TGTGCCAGCCCTCCTCGAGGGGGGACTAATAATTCACCCCTCCACTTT. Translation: CASPPRGGTNNSPLHF.

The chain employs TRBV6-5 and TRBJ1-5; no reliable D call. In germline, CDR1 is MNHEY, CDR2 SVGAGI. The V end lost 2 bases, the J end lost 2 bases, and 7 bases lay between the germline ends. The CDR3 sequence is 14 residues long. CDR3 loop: CASSYQRGNQPQHF. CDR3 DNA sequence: TGTGCCAGCAGTTACCAGCGTGGCAATCAGCCCCAGCATTTT.

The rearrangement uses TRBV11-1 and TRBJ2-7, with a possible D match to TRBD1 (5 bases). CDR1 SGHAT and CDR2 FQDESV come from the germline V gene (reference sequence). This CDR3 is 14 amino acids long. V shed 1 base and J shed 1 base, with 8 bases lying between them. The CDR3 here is CASSLERQSYEQYF. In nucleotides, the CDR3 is TGTGCCAGCAGCTTAGAAAGACAGTCCTACGAGCAGTACTTC.

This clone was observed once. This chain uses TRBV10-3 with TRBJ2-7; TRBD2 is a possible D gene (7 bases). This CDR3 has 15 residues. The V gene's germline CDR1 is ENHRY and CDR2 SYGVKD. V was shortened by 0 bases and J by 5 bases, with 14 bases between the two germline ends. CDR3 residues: CAISESGGAWDEQYF. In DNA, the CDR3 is TGTGCCATCAGTGAGTCGGGGGGGGCCTGGGACGAGCAGTACTTC.

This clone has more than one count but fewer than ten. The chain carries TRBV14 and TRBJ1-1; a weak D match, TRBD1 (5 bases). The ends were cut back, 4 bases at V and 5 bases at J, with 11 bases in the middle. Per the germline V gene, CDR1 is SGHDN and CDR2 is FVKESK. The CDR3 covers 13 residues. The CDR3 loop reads CASSRNRGTEAFF. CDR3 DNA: TGTGCCAGCAGCCGTAATAGGGGAACTGAAGCTTTCTTT.